This T cell receptor beta chain originates from a study of cytomegalovirus exposure and HLA in healthy donors. Between the trimmed V and J ends, which lost 2 bases and 8 bases, there was a span of 13 bases. CDR1 is SGHKS and CDR2 is YYEKEE in the germline V gene (reference sequence). The CDR3 length is 13 residues. Each of the donors was a healthy bone marrow donor. This clone was counted a few times. PCR involved 60 Vbeta and 13 Jbeta primers. TCRdb keeps only in-frame clones here, not all; method: immunoSEQ multiplex PCR. Among 200,000 to 250,000 clones listed, approximately 88% were seen once. The V and J genes are TRBV5-5 and TRBJ1-1; D is perhaps TRBD1 (5 bases). Sequenced input: PBMCs. The TCR sequence derives from a boy younger than 10 in good health and CMV-seronegative. CDR3 loop: CASSFLDSREAFF. DNA for the CDR3: TGTGCCAGCAGCTTCTTAGACAGCCGGGAAGCTTTCTTT.